This TCR beta chain was found in a study of blood T cells in healthy people across ages. Isolation per sample recovered at least 7 million PBMCs. Trimming stripped 1 base from V and 1 base from J, with 9 bases between. Germline lookup yields CDR1 SGHVS and CDR2 FNYEAQ. CDR3 length: 15 residues. The use of a sample-barcoded 5' primer and a J-beta primer mix characterized a second PCR of roughly 6 to 11 cycles. TCRdb itself ran the 5' RACE reads through MiXCR, one entry per CDR3 protein. The sample comprises more than 650,000 distinct CDR3 sequences, roughly 26% of which are singletons, and about 3% rests with the top ten. This same sample was also part of a study on T cells of mothers and their children.

The source is a boy between 5 and 17 years old in good health. The sample was blood. V is TRBV7-6 and J is TRBJ2-3; D is possibly TRBD2 (5 bases). This chain's CDR3 is CASSLGRGGTDTQYF. The CDR3 DNA reads TGTGCCAGCAGCTTAGGACGGGGAGGCACAGATACGCAGTATTTT.